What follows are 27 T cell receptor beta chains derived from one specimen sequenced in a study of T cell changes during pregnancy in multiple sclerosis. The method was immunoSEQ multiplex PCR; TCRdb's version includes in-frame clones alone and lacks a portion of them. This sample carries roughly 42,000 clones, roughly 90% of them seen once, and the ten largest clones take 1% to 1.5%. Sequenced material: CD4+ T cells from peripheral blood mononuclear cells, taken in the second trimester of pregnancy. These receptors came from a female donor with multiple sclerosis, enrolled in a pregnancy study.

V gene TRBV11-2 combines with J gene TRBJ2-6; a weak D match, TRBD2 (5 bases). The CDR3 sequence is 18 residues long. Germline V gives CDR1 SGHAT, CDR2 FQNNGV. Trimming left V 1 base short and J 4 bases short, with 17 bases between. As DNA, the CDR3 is TGTGCCAGCAGCTTAGTTTTAGCTGGAGGCTCGGGGGCCAACGTCCTGACTTTC. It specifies CASSLVLAGGSGANVLTF.

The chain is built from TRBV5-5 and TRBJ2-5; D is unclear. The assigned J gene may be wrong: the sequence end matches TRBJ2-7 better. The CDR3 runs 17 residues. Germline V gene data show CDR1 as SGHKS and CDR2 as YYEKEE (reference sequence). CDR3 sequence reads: CASNSPPELLKPYEQYF. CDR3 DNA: TGTGCCAGCAACTCCCCTCCCGAGCTCCTAAAGCCCTACGAGCAGTACTTC.

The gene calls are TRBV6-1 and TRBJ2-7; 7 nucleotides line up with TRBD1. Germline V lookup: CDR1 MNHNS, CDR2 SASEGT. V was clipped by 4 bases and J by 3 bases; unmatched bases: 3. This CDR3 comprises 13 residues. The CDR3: CASSAGQFYEQYF. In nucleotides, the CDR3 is TGTGCCAGCAGTGCGGGACAGTTCTACGAGCAGTACTTC.

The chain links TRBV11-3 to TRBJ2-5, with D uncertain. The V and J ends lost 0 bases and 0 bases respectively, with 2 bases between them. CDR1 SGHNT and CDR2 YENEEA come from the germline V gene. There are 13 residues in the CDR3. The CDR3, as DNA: TGTGCCAGCAGCTTAGACGACCAAGAGACCCAGTACTTC. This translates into CASSLDDQETQYF.

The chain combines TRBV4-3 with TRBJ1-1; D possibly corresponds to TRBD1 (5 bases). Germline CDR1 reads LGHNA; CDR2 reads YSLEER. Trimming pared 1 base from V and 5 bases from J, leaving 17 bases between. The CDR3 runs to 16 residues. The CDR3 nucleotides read TGCGCCAGCAGCCAAGTATCCAGGGTAGGTGAGACTGAAGCTTTCTTT. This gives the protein CASSQVSRVGETEAFF.

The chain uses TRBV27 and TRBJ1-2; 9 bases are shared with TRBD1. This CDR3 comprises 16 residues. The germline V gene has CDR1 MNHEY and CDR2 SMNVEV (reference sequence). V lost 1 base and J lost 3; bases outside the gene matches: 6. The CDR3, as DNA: TGTGCCAGCAGTTTATTCGGGACAGGGAAGGACTATGGCTACACCTTC. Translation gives CASSLFGTGKDYGYTF.

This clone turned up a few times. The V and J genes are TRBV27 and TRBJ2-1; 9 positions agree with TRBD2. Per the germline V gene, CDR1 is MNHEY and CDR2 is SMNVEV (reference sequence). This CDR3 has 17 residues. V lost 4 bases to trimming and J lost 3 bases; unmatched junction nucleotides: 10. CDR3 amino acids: CASSSAPLAGHYNEQFF. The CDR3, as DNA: TGTGCCAGCAGTTCAGCGCCCCTAGCGGGGCACTACAATGAGCAGTTCTTC.

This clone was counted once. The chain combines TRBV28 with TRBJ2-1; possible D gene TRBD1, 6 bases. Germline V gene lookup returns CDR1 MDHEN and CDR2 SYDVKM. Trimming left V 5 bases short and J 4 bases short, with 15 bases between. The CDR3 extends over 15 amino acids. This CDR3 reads CASSLDSRDYNEQFF. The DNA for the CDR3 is TGTGCCAGCAGTCTGGACAGTAGGGATTACAATGAGCAGTTCTTC.

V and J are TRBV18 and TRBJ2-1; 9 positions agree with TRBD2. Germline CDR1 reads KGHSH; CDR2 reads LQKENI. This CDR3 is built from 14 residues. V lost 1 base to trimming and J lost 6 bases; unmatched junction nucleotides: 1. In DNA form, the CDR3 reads TGTGCCAGCTCACCACTAGCGGGAGCCAATGAGCAGTTCTTC. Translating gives CASSPLAGANEQFF.

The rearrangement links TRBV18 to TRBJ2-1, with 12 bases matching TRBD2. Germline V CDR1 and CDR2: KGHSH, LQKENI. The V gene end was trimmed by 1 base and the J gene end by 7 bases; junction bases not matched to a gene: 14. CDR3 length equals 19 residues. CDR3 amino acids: CASSPLSTSGSPSRNEQFF. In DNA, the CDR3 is TGTGCCAGCTCACCACTTTCGACTAGCGGGAGCCCCTCTCGGAATGAGCAGTTCTTC.

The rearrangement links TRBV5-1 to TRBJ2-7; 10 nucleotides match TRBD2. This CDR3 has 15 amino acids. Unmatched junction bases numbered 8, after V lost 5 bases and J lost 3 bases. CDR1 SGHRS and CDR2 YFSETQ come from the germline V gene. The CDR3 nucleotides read TGCGCCAGCAGGCCGGCCAGCGGGAGGGTCTACGAGCAGTACTTC. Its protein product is CASRPASGRVYEQYF.

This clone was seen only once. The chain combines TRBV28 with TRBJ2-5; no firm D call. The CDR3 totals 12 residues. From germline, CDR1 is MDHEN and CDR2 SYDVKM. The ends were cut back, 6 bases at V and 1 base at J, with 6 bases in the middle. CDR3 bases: TGTGCCAGCAGCCAGATCCAAGAGACCCAGTACTTC. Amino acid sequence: CASSQIQETQYF. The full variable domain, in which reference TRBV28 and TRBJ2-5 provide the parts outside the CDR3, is DVKVTQSSRYLVKRTGEKVFLECVQDMDHENMFWYRQDPGLGLRLIYFSYDVKMKEKGDIPEGYSVSREKKERFSLILESASTNQTSMYLCASSQIQETQYFGPGTRLLVL.

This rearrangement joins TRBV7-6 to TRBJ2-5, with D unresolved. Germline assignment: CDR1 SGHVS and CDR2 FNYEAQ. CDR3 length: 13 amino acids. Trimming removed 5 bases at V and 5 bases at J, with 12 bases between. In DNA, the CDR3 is TGTGCCAGCAGCGGATCGATGAGGGAGACCCAGTACTTC. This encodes CASSGSMRETQYF. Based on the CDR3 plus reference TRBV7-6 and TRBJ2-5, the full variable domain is GAGVSQSPRYKVTKRGQDVALRCDPISGHVSLYWYRQALGQGPEFLTYFNYEAQQDKSGLPNDRFSAERPEGSISTLTIQRTEQRDSAMYRCASSGSMRETQYFGPGTRLLVL.

The CDR3 DNA follows: TGTGCCTGGAGTCGTAGTCTGGAGCAGTTCTTC. Translation gives CAWSRSLEQFF. The V gene is TRBV30, the J gene TRBJ2-1; D uncertain. The CDR3 runs to 11 residues. The V gene's germline CDR1 is GTSNPN and CDR2 SVGIG (reference sequence). V gave up 2 bases and J gave up 10 bases, with 9 bases separating them.

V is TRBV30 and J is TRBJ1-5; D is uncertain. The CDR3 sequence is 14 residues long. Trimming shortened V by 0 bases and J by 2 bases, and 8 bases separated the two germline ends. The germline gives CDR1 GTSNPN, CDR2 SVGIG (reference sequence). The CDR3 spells CAWSVTGGNQPQHF. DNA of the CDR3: TGTGCCTGGAGTGTCACCGGGGGCAATCAGCCCCAGCATTTT.

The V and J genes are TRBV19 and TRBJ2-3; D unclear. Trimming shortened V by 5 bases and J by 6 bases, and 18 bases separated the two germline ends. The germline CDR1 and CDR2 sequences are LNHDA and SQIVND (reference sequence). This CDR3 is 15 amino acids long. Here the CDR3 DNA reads TGTGCCAGTAGTTTGGTTACTTCTCTCATGGATACGCAGTATTTT. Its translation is CASSLVTSLMDTQYF.

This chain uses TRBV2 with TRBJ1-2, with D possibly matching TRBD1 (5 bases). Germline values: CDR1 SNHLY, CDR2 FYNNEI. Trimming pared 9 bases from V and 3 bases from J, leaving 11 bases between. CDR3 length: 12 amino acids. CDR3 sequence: CAREGEDYGYTF. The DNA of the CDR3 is TGTGCCAGGGAAGGGGAGGACTATGGCTACACCTTC.

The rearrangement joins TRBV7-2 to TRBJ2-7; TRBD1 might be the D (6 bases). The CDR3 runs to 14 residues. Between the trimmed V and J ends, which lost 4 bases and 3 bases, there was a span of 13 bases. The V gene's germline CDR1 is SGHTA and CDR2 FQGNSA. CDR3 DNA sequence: TGTGCCAGCAGCTCCGCAGGGGAATTCTACGAGCAGTACTTC. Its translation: CASSSAGEFYEQYF.

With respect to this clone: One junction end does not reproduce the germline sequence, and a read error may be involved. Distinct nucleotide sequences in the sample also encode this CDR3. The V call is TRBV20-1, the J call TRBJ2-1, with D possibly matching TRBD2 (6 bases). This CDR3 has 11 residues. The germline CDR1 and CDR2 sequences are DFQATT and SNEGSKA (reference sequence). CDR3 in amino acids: CSARTSGTGIF. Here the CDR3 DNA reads TGCAGTGCTAGAACTTCCGGGACTGGGATCTTC.

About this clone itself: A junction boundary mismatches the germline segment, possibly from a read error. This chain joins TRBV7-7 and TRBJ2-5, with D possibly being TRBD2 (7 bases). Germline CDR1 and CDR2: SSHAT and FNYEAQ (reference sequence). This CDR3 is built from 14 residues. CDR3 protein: CASSLGGGMETQYF. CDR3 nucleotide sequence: TGTGCTAGCAGCTTAGGGGGAGGGATGGAGACCCAGTACTTC. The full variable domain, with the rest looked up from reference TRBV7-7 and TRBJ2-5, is GAGVSQSPRYKVTKRGQDVTLRCDPISSHATLYWYQQALGQGPEFLTYFNYEAQPDKSGLPSDRFSAERPEGSISTLTIQRTEQRDSAMYRCASSLGGGMETQYFGPGTRLLVL.

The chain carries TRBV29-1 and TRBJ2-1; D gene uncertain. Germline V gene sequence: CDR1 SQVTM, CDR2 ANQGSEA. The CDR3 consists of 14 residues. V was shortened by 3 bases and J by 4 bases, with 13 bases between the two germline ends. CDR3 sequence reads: CSVDGPPGYNEQFF. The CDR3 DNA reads TGCAGCGTTGATGGCCCGCCAGGTTACAATGAGCAGTTCTTC.

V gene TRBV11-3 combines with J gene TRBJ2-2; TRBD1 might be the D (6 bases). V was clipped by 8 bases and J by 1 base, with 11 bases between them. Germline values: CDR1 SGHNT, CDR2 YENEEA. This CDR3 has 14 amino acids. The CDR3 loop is CASARDMNTGELFF. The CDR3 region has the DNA TGTGCCAGCGCCCGGGACATGAACACCGGGGAGCTGTTTTTT. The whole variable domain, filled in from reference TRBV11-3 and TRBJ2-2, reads EAGVVQSPRYKIIEKKQPVAFWCNPISGHNTLYWYLQNLGQGPELLIRYENEEAVDDSQLPKDRFSAERLKGVDSTLKIQPAELGDSAVYLCASARDMNTGELFFGEGSRLTVL.

Here the CDR3 DNA reads TGTGCCATCGGAGGTCCTTCTAGCACAGATACGCAGTATTTT. Its translation is CAIGGPSSTDTQYF. This chain uses TRBV10-3 with TRBJ2-3; D is possibly TRBD2 (5 bases). The CDR3 covers 14 residues. The ends were cut back, 8 bases at V and 0 bases at J, with 12 bases in the middle. Looked up from germline, CDR1 is ENHRY and CDR2 is SYGVKD.

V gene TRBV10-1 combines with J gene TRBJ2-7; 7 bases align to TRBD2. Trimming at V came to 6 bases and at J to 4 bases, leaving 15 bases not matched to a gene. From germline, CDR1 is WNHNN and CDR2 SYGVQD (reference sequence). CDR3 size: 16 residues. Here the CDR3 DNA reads TGCGCCAGCAGGAAAGCGGGACTTCCTGGGACTTACGAGCAGTACTTC. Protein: CASRKAGLPGTYEQYF.

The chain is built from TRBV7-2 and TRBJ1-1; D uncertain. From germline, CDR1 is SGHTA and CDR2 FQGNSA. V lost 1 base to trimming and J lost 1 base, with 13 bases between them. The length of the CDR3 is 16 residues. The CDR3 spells CASSLGTEPSNTEAFF. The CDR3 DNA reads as TGTGCCAGCAGCTTAGGCACAGAGCCATCGAACACTGAAGCTTTCTTT.

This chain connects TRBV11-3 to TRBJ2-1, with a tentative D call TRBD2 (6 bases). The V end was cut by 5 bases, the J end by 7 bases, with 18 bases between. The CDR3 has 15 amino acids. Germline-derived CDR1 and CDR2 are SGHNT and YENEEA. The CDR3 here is CASSAGGRDSNEQFF. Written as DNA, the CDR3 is TGTGCCAGCAGCGCCGGCGGGCGGGACTCTAATGAGCAGTTCTTC.

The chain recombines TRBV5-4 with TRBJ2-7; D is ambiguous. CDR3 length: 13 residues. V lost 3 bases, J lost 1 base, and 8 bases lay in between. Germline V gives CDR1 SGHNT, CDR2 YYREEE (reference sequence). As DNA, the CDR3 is TGTGCCAGCAGCTATCCCCCTTCCTACGAGCAGTACTTC. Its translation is CASSYPPSYEQYF.